This TCR beta chain appears in the sequencing data of a study of response to subunit inactivated influenza vaccine. The germline CDR1 and CDR2 sequences are SGHNT and YENEEA. V lost 0 bases and J lost 2; bases outside the gene matches: 4. This CDR3 contains 16 residues. Study-wide points: Researchers suggested that each seasonal influenza vaccination recruits few new T cells.

TCRdb redid the calling of the RT-PCR reads with MiXCR, one entry per CDR3 protein. The data contain over 150,000 distinct CDR3 sequences, around 10% of them seen just once; the ten biggest clones take up around 33%. This clonotype occurred a few times. The antigen is unknown. The material sequenced was CD8+ T cells sorted from PBMCs, taken about 23 months after vaccination. The chain links TRBV11-3 to TRBJ2-1; 7 positions agree with TRBD2. This sequence was found in a man in his fifties or sixties who received an inactivated influenza vaccine. The CDR3 here is CASSLDGSGPYNEQFF. The CDR3 DNA is TGTGCCAGCAGCTTAGATGGTAGCGGGCCCTACAATGAGCAGTTCTTC.